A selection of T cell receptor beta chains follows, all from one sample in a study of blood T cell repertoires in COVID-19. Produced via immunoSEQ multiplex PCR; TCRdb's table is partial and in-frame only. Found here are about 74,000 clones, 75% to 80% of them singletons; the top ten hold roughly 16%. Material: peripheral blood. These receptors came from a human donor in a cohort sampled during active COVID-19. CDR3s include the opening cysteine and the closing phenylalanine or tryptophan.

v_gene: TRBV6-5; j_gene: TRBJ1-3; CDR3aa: CAAWSSGNTIYF
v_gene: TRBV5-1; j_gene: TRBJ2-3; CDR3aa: CASSSQGFGDTQYF
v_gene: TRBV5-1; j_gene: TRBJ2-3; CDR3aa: CASSFSPLAGGEERQYF
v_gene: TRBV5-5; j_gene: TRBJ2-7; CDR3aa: CASSQDRLSYEQYF
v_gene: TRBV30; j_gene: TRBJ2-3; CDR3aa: CACGGGQRGLDTQYF
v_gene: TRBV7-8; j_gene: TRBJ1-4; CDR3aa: CASSLKGSWGSGEKLFF
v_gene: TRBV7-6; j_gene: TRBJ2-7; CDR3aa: CASSLGSLAGNEQYF
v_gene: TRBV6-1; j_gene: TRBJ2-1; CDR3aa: CASSDLRGSSSYNEQFF
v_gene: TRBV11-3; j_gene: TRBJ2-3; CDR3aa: CASSFREGQGTDTQYF
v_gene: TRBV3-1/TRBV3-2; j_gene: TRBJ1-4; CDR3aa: CASSFGLTNEKLFF
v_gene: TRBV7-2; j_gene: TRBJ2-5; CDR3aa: CASSQYLAGGPPQYF
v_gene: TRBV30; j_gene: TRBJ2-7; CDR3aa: CAWGLADEQYF
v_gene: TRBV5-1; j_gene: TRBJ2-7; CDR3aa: CASSLEAGYGYEQYF
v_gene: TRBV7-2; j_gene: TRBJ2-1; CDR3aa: CASSLRGGLAVLSEQFF
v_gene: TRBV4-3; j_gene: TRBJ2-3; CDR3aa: CASSQEKRLGYTQYF
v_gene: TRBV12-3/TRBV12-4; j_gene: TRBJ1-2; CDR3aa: CASSPGGNYGYTF
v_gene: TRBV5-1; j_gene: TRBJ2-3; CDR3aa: CASSLLRSVTDTQYF
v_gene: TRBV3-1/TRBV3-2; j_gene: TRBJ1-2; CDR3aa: CASRAQGTYGYTF
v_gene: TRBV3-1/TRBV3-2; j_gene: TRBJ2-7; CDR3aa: CASSQDFTSVDYEQYF
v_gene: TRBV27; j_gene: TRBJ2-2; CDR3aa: CASSFSTGQGRTGELFF
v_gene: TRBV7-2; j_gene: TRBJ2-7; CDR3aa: CASSSFREQYF
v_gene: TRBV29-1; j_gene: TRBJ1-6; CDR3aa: CSVRGTGDSPLHF
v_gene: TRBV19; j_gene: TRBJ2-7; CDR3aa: CASSIEWTGKAYEQYF
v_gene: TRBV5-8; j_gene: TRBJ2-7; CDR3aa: CASSSLAGLPEQYF